One and the same sample provided the 23 T cell receptor beta chains below, sequenced in a study of blood T cells in healthy people across ages. PCR was performed a second time for about 6 to 11 cycles using a sample-barcoded 5' primer and a J-beta primer mix. TCRdb reprocessed the 5' RACE reads via MiXCR and lists one record per CDR3 protein. The sample yields about 640,000 distinct CDR3 sequences, roughly three fifths seen once. Sequences were obtained from blood. Receptor source: a man in his sixties in good health.

Worth noting for this clonotype: Its ends do not fully match the called genes, so a read error is possible. The chain couples TRBV6-2 or TRBV6-3 to TRBJ2-5; D might be TRBD2 (5 bases). CDR3 size: 14 residues. Germline V gene data show CDR1 as MNHEY and CDR2 as SVGEGT. In DNA form, the CDR3 reads TGTGCCTGCAGTTACTCAGTAGGCGGGTATGAGCAGTACTTC. This encodes CACSYSVGGYEQYF.

This clonotype was detected only a few times. V is TRBV9 and J is TRBJ2-5; D call uncertain. Trimming took 0 bases from V and 4 from J, leaving 10 bases between them. In germline, CDR1 is SGDLS, CDR2 YYNGEE. The CDR3 has 14 residues. CDR3 nucleotides: TGTGCCAGCAGCGTAGCTTACGGCGGAGAGACCCAGTACTTC. This gives the protein CASSVAYGGETQYF.

This clonotype was seen more than once but under ten times. The chain carries TRBV7-2 and TRBJ2-3; 13 bases map to TRBD2. The CDR3 spans 14 residues. V shed 3 bases and J 7 bases; nucleotides not matched to a gene: 1. CDR1 is SGHTA and CDR2 is FQGNSA in the germline V gene. The CDR3 loop is CASSLGLAGYTQYF. CDR3 coding DNA: TGTGCCAGCAGCTTGGGACTAGCGGGATATACGCAGTATTTT.

The V and J genes are TRBV4-2 and TRBJ2-7, with TRBD1 matching 10 bases. Trimming cost V 4 bases and J 0 bases; bases outside gene matches: 9. This CDR3 is 17 amino acids long. CDR1 LGHNA and CDR2 YNFKEQ come from the germline V gene. The CDR3 loop reads CASSLRDRGVDSYEQYF. CDR3 bases: TGTGCCAGCAGCCTACGGGACAGGGGCGTCGACTCCTACGAGCAGTACTTC.

DNA of the CDR3: TGTGCCAGCAGTGAAACCGGGACAAGCCCGCCCCACTTT. It is translated as CASSETGTSPPHF. The rearrangement joins TRBV2 to TRBJ1-6, with D possibly matching TRBD1 (6 bases). The CDR3 consists of 13 residues. The V and J ends lost 2 bases and 18 bases respectively, with 17 bases between them. Germline loops: CDR1 SNHLY, CDR2 FYNNEI.

V is TRBV5-4 and J is TRBJ2-7, with 14 bases matching TRBD2. This CDR3 has 15 residues. CDR1 and CDR2 (germline): SGHNT, YYREEE (reference sequence). V shed 4 bases, J shed 3 bases, and the junction held 3 bases outside the gene matches. The CDR3 sequence: CASSRGTSGGYEQYF. CDR3 DNA sequence: TGTGCCAGCAGCCGCGGGACTAGCGGGGGCTACGAGCAGTACTTC. Full variable domain (outside the CDR3, taken from reference TRBV5-4 and TRBJ2-7): ETGVTQSPTHLIKTRGQQVTLRCSSQSGHNTVSWYQQALGQGPQFIFQYYREEENGRGNFPPRFSGLQFPNYSSELNVNALELDDSALYLCASSRGTSGGYEQYFGPGTRLTVT.

As for this clonotype: The junction departs from the called germline gene at one end, perhaps through a read error. In nucleotides, the CDR3 is TGTGCCAGTTCACCACCGCCACAGGGTTACAATGAGCAGTTCTTC. Translated: CASSPPPQGYNEQFF. The genes are TRBV18 and TRBJ2-1, with a tentative D call TRBD1 (6 bases). CDR3 length equals 15 residues. The germline gives CDR1 KGHSH, CDR2 LQKENI.

This clonotype has a handful of counts. The gene calls are TRBV21-1 and TRBJ2-1; the listed D gene, TRBD1, was not tested against the DNA. TRBV21-1 has pseudogene status. This CDR3 is built from 22 residues. CDR3 residues: CASSKETQCGTGRVKGSNEQFF. The CDR3 nucleotides read TGTGCCAGCAGCAAAGAGACACAATGCGGGACAGGGCGAGTAAAGGGATCCAATGAGCAGTTCTTC.

This clonotype occurred a few times. The V call is TRBV10-3, the J call TRBJ2-5; 8 bases are shared with TRBD1. CDR1 and CDR2 (germline): ENHRY, SYGVKD. The CDR3 covers 12 residues. Trimming took 8 bases from V and 3 from J; bases not matched to a gene: 2. CDR3 loop: CAIADREETQYF. CDR3 sequence (DNA): TGTGCCATCGCGGACAGGGAAGAGACCCAGTACTTC.

The gene calls are TRBV20-1 and TRBJ2-5; D perhaps matches TRBD2 (6 bases). The germline V gene encodes CDR1 DFQATT and CDR2 SNEGSKA (reference sequence). Trimming removed 7 bases at V and 3 bases at J, with 12 bases between. The CDR3 totals 12 residues. CDR3 sequence (DNA): TGCAGTGGGAGGGACGGGAAAGAGACCCAGTACTTC. Protein sequence: CSGRDGKETQYF.

The chain recombines TRBV4-1 with TRBJ2-7, with TRBD2 matching over 7 bases. The CDR3 sequence is 12 residues long. V was clipped by 1 base and J by 9 bases; unmatched bases: 3. Germline-derived CDR1 and CDR2 are MGHRA and YSYEKL. Written as DNA, the CDR3 is TGCGCCAGCAGCCAAGGGACTAGGAGGCAGTACTTC. Its translation is CASSQGTRRQYF.

The chain combines TRBV27 with TRBJ1-6; D is undetermined. The CDR3 consists of 15 residues. CDR1 is MNHEY, CDR2 SMNVEV, per germline (reference sequence). The V gene lost 5 bases and the J gene lost 7 bases, with 15 bases spanning the gap. CDR3 in DNA: TGTGCCAGCAGTCCGGGCCTGGGTGGGAATTCACCCCTCCACTTT. Translation gives CASSPGLGGNSPLHF.

The chain is built from TRBV18 and TRBJ1-2, with 8 bases lining up with TRBD1. CDR3 length: 15 amino acids. Looked up from germline, CDR1 is KGHSH and CDR2 is LQKENI. The V segment lost 5 bases and the J segment 4 bases; nucleotides outside the gene matches: 9. CDR3 sequence: CASSRGQEEIYGYTF. The DNA of the CDR3 is TGTGCCAGCTCAAGGGGACAGGAAGAGATCTATGGCTACACCTTC.

This clonotype has more than one count but fewer than ten. The rearrangement uses TRBV21-1 and TRBJ2-6; the listed D gene, TRBD1, was not tested against the DNA. TRBV21-1 counts as a pseudogene. This CDR3 is built from 17 residues. The CDR3 is CARTQGAQNSGANVLTF. CDR3 DNA: TGTGCCAGAACGCAGGGGGCTCAAAACTCTGGGGCCAACGTCCTGACTTTC.

This clonotype was found a few times. This chain uses TRBV2 with TRBJ1-5; 7 bases are a match to TRBD1. The CDR3 runs to 15 residues. Germline values: CDR1 SNHLY, CDR2 FYNNEI. V lost 5 bases to trimming and J lost 6 bases; unmatched junction nucleotides: 10. The CDR3 here is CASSPRQGGSQPQHF. The CDR3 nucleotides are TGTGCCAGCAGTCCGAGACAGGGCGGGAGTCAGCCCCAGCATTTT.

This chain links TRBV20-1 with TRBJ2-3, with 11 nucleotides matching TRBD2. Losses at the gene ends were 3 bases for V and 3 bases for J; bases not matched to a gene: 2. The CDR3 totals 14 residues. CDR1 and CDR2 (germline): DFQATT, SNEGSKA (reference sequence). CDR3 sequence reads: CSASLAGGTDTQYF. CDR3 sequence (DNA): TGCAGTGCTAGCCTAGCGGGGGGAACAGATACGCAGTATTTT.

The chain combines TRBV12-3 or TRBV12-4 with TRBJ2-3, with TRBD1 identical over 9 bases. The J segment lost 2 bases and the V segment lost 6 bases, leaving 3 bases of the junction unmatched. CDR3 length equals 14 residues. The CDR3 sequence: CASSRDRDTDTQYF. In DNA form, the CDR3 reads TGTGCCAGCAGCCGGGACAGGGACACAGATACGCAGTATTTT.

CDR3 sequence reads: CASSLGEGQVEDTEAFF. CDR3 sequence (DNA): TGCGCCAGCAGCTTGGGAGAGGGACAGGTGGAGGACACTGAAGCTTTCTTT. The chain has TRBV5-1 and TRBJ1-1; 8 nucleotides line up with TRBD1. This CDR3 has 17 amino acids. Germline values: CDR1 SGHRS, CDR2 YFSETQ. After removal of 0 bases from V and 3 bases from J, the junction contained 10 bases not matched to a gene.

This clonotype occurred a few times. The V call is TRBV3-1, the J call TRBJ1-4; D is undetermined. The germline V gene encodes CDR1 LGHDT and CDR2 YNNKEL (reference sequence). The CDR3 extends over 14 amino acids. V lost 6 bases and J 3 bases, leaving 11 bases between the germline ends. The CDR3 DNA follows: TGTGCCAGCAGTCGGACCGGGTCTAATGAAAAACTGTTTTTT. Amino acids: CASSRTGSNEKLFF.

The gene calls are TRBV6-1 and TRBJ2-1; the D call may be TRBD1 or TRBD2 (5 bases each). Germline loops: CDR1 MNHNS, CDR2 SASEGT. The CDR3 is made up of 17 amino acids. V was trimmed by 7 bases and J by 0 bases, leaving 19 bases between them. The CDR3 here is CASTSTLGASSYNEQFF. The CDR3 bases are TGTGCCAGCACCTCAACCCTCGGGGCGAGCTCCTACAATGAGCAGTTCTTC.

This clonotype has just a few counts. The chain joins TRBV6-2 or TRBV6-3 to TRBJ2-7; the match to TRBD1 covers 11 bases. CDR1 MNHEY and CDR2 SVGEGT come from the germline V gene. The length of the CDR3 is 13 residues. J was trimmed by 6 bases and V by 5 bases; bases with no gene match: 3. In nucleotides, the CDR3 is TGTGCCAGCAGTGCCGGGACAGGGGGCGAGCAGTACTTC. Encoded protein: CASSAGTGGEQYF.

Concerning this clonotype itself: The junction shows a germline mismatch at one end, possibly a read error. The V gene is TRBV12-3 or TRBV12-4, the J gene TRBJ2-1; D unclear. The CDR3 totals 15 residues. CDR3 protein: CASSRTANSYYEQFF. CDR3 DNA: TGTGCCAGCAGCCGAACAGCTAACTCCTACTATGAGCAGTTCTTC.

About this clonotype: Sequence at one end of the junction differs from germline and may be a read error. This chain uses TRBV5-1 with TRBJ1-1; TRBD1 agrees at 10 bases. The germline V gene has CDR1 SGHRS and CDR2 YFSETQ. The CDR3 totals 13 residues. The CDR3, as DNA: TGCGCCGGCAGCCTGGGACAGGGGACTGAAGCTTTCTTT. Its translation is CAGSLGQGTEAFF.